These 9 T cell receptor beta chains were all obtained from the same sample, sequenced in a study of response to subunit inactivated influenza vaccine. In TCRdb, the RT-PCR reads were re-called with MiXCR into one record per CDR3 protein. The repertoire holds over 800,000 distinct CDR3 sequences, with about 20% as singletons. The specimen was PBMCs from blood, collected more than 4 days after vaccination. These receptors were taken from a man aged 45-65 years who received an inactivated influenza vaccine.

This sequence joins TRBV29-1 and TRBJ1-2; D is unresolved. In germline, CDR1 is SQVTM, CDR2 ANQGSEA. The CDR3 is made up of 10 amino acids. V was trimmed by 4 bases and J by 14 bases, leaving 14 bases between them. The CDR3 DNA is TGCAGCGTTGGGACGGACTATCCGACCTTC. It translates to CSVGTDYPTF.

The sample holds many counts of this clonotype. The chain combines TRBV7-2 with TRBJ2-7, with TRBD2 identical over 8 bases. The V gene end was trimmed by 0 bases and the J gene end by 5 bases; junction bases not matched to a gene: 6. This CDR3 region has 15 residues. Looked up from germline, CDR1 is SGHTA and CDR2 is FQGNSA. CDR3: CASSLAPGLGHEQYF. The CDR3 DNA reads TGTGCCAGCAGCTTAGCCCCGGGACTAGGACACGAGCAGTACTTC.

The sample holds many counts of this clonotype. The chain uses TRBV11-2 and TRBJ1-2; the D gene is possibly TRBD1 (5 bases). V lost 3 bases to trimming and J lost 4 bases, with 27 bases between them. The germline V gene has CDR1 SGHAT and CDR2 FQNNGV. CDR3 length: 19 residues. CDR3 bases: TGTGCCAGCAGCTTTTTTAGTCTTACGGGCAGGGCTTACGTCTATGGCTACACCTTC. Protein sequence: CASSFFSLTGRAYVYGYTF.

The table lists this clonotype with a few counts. The rearrangement joins TRBV19 to TRBJ1-6; D is ambiguous. The CDR3 totals 14 residues. The germline gives CDR1 LNHDA, CDR2 SQIVND (reference sequence). V gave up 3 bases and J gave up 7 bases, with 10 bases separating them. The CDR3 reads CASSMVGVNSPLHF. The CDR3 DNA reads TGTGCCAGTAGTATGGTAGGCGTAAATTCACCCCTCCACTTT.

There are a few counts of this clonotype. The chain has TRBV11-2 and TRBJ2-1; 8 nucleotides match TRBD1. The trim removed 5 bases at V and 5 bases at J, leaving 17 bases unmatched. The CDR3 covers 18 residues. Germline assignment: CDR1 SGHAT and CDR2 FQNNGV. As DNA, the CDR3 is TGTGCCAGCAGCACCGGATACACTCCGGGACAGGCCAACAATGAGCAGTTCTTC. This translates into CASSTGYTPGQANNEQFF.

The J gene is TRBJ2-2, the V gene TRBV7-9; 7 bases line up with TRBD1. Trimming removed 3 bases from V and 2 bases from J; junction bases left unmatched: 6. The CDR3 covers 16 residues. CDR1 is SEHNR and CDR2 is FQNEAQ in the germline V gene (reference sequence). The CDR3 DNA follows: TGTGCCAGCAGCTTCGACAGGGTGGATAACACCGGGGAGCTGTTTTTT. It is translated as CASSFDRVDNTGELFF.

This clonotype has a handful of counts. The chain joins TRBV27 to TRBJ2-7, with D uncertain. The CDR3 totals 10 residues. Germline CDR1 is MNHEY and CDR2 is SMNVEV (reference sequence). The V and J ends lost 9 bases and 6 bases respectively, with 9 bases between them. The CDR3: CASGQREQYF. The CDR3 coding sequence is TGTGCCAGTGGGCAGCGCGAGCAGTACTTC.

The CDR3 DNA is TGTGCCAGCAGTGAGGGTGTTAGGAGAGGCAGCAATCAGCCCCAGCATTTT. It is translated as CASSEGVRRGSNQPQHF. The chain joins TRBV2 to TRBJ1-5; D ambiguous. Trimming shortened V by 3 bases and J by 1 base, and 16 bases separated the two germline ends. The CDR3 runs to 17 residues. Germline CDR1 SNHLY, CDR2 FYNNEI.

The chain employs TRBV5-6 and TRBJ1-2, with D possibly being TRBD1 (5 bases). The CDR3 consists of 16 residues. Per the germline V gene, CDR1 is SGHDT and CDR2 is YYEEEE. Deletions cut 2 bases from V and 0 bases from J, with 14 bases between. In DNA, the CDR3 is TGTGCCAGCAGCTTAATTAACAGGCAGACTAACTATGGCTACACCTTC. Its translation is CASSLINRQTNYGYTF.